The TCR beta chain under discussion was sequenced for a study of cytomegalovirus exposure and HLA in healthy donors (dated by TCRdb to between 2016 and 2019). Study-wide context: According to an earlier analysis of 587 of the donors, about 179 million T cells yielded 90 million to 140 million unique TCR beta sequences and approximately 300 Gb of sequence data. An early release that covered about 600 HLA-typed donors contained 250 to 350 gigabases of sequencing data and 80 million or so unique TCR sequences. A later analysis re-analyzed previously published TCR beta repertoires from roughly 600 donors and added high-resolution HLA genotyping to study TCR occurrence patterns. The number of donors typed differed by locus, with about 629-630 for A, B, C, DRB1 and DQB1, around 520 for DQA1, 606 for DPA1, and some 450 for DPB1. Across under 500 genotyped donors of the cohort, an average of about 220,000 unique TCR beta nucleotide sequences per donor were sequenced, and approximately 19% of those sequences were non-productive. Every repertoire in the discovery cohort had been generated on one and the same sequencing platform. In the later analysis, no new phenotypic data were used to find candidate immune exposures; instead, reliance was placed on TCR beta sequences and their occurrence across donors. The study aimed to test whether signatures of past pathogen exposure could be identified by cataloging public T cell receptors. Donor age, sex, ethnicity and CMV serostatus were collected together with the repertoire data. To predict cytomegalovirus infection status, the study combined high-throughput TCR immunosequencing, statistical association of individual TCRs with disease status, and machine learning. About five DR-DQ haplotypes were treated as single units for association and clustering because of strong linkage in the cohort. Using immunosequencing, the study profiled T cell repertoires from 500 to 800 subjects and related those repertoires to cytomegalovirus serostatus. Along with the approximately 650-subject first cohort, a separate validation cohort of about 110 different subjects was used. Of the roughly 400 genotyped donors, about 84% fell in the genetic ancestry cluster associated with self-reported Caucasian donors. In a later genetic analysis, genome-wide SNP genotypes for about 55% of the roughly 700 donors were used, and that subset was treated as a discovery cohort. To decide whether each TCR beta V gene segment behaved as functional or pseudogenic, an earlier analysis of some 600 of the donors relied on high-throughput TCR beta sequencing. HLA typing included class I and class II loci at four-digit resolution. The full study reports these points: An earlier analysis of roughly 570 of the donors showed that most TCR beta V segments appeared in productive rearrangements either about 87% or about 30% of the time, which broadly matched IMGT annotations. In vitro tests confirmed that a few of the cytomegalovirus-associated TCR beta chains recognize cytomegalovirus antigens. When HLA alleles, especially DR and DQ, strongly co-occurred, attributing TCR associations to individual alleles was difficult. In a later analysis, the rate of TCR association differed among HLA loci, with DRB1 alleles having the most associated TCRs and HLA-C alleles having the fewest. Because some donors lacked HLA typing at each locus, the association tests relied only on the typed subset. In a later genetic analysis, fewer N-insertions in productive TCRs were reported among donors in an Asian-associated ancestry cluster than the roughly 700-donor mean. The study gave a list of some 150 TCR beta chains associated with cytomegalovirus. While some public TCRs were present in many individuals, most TCR sequences turned up only very rarely across donors. Roughly 17 rarely observed V segments, including chromosome 9 orphons, were excluded from the earlier analysis of 550 to 700 of the donors because counts were too low. In both the original and validation cohorts, the classifier was reported to diagnose cytomegalovirus status with high specificity and sensitivity. Immune exposure information for the cohort was limited to CMV serostatus. A further reported finding was that TCR beta sequences accurately predicted the HLA-A and HLA-B alleles for most subjects in the first cohort. Sequencing depth was assumed to be roughly uniform across donors in the presence/absence analyses, though that assumption may not hold. Linkage disequilibrium might explain the correlated functional status among segregating V segments, but an unknown experimental factor could not be ruled out. In a later analysis, HLA-associated TCR beta chains were found to be more clonally expanded and to have lower generation probabilities than equally common non-associated chains. A later analysis reported that several top co-occurrence clusters appeared linked to parvovirus B19, influenza, CMV and Epstein-Barr virus. According to the authors, the approach could potentially be generalized to other disease states and immunological phenotypes. This cohort had only TCR beta chains sequenced, and the lack of alpha or paired-chain data limited which features could be detected. An association between a missense DCLRE1C variant and V-gene and J-gene trimming of TCR beta chains was found in a later genetic analysis and replicated in an independent cohort. In a later analysis, around 15,000 TCR beta sequences were associated with specific HLA alleles at a false discovery rate of 0.05. A later analysis found that most CMV-associated TCR beta chains appeared HLA-restricted, with HLA associations seemingly driven largely by CMV exposure. A cluster of highly shared sequence variants was judged likely to represent a technical artifact of the sequencing pipeline.

On this clone itself: The target of this receptor is not known. The input lacks base qualities; no much larger clone sits a single base away.

The cohort comprised approximately 700 healthy bone marrow donors. All cohort members were sampled while nominally healthy, although unrecorded immune exposures were likely present. The donor tested CMV seronegative, placing the donor among the 300 to 400 seronegative members of the cohort. Each donor provided a peripheral blood sample, and peripheral blood mononuclear cells were used for TCR beta sequencing. Genomic DNA extraction from the blood cell samples was performed with the Qiagen DNeasy Blood Extraction Kit. The library came from the immunoSEQ multiplex PCR assay. The multiplex PCR relied on a mix of 60 forward primers for TCR Vbeta segments and 13 reverse primers for TCR Jbeta segments. A multiplex PCR assay on genomic DNA amplified the CDR3 region of rearranged TCR beta genes. The Illumina HiSeq System was used to sequence the amplified TCR beta libraries as 87-base-pair reads. The paper's data handling went like this. A later analysis counted about 80 million unique TCR beta chains across the 550 to 750 repertoires, and about 10 million of these chains were shared by at least two donors. Raw reads were error-corrected and collapsed into unique sequences with a nearest-neighbor algorithm that merged closely related sequences to remove PCR and sequencing errors. Alignment of CDR3 sequences to IMGT reference sequences was used to assign V, D and J gene segments. Each retained sequence needed at least a six-nucleotide match to both a V gene segment and a J gene segment. A rearrangement was called productive if the CDR3 had no stop codons and remained in frame with V and J, and every other rearrangement was called non-productive. Following IMGT convention, CDR3 was defined as the stretch from the second conserved V-encoded cysteine to the conserved J-encoded phenylalanine. In an earlier analysis of approximately 590 of the donors, sequences lacking an unambiguous match to a single V gene segment were excluded. An earlier analysis of a few hundred of the donors classified V segments as functional when productive rearrangements were above 56.7% and as segregating when the standard deviation between donors was above 5%. A statistical classification framework was developed to diagnose cytomegalovirus status using the catalog of TCR beta chain sequences. A later analysis assigned V and J genes by comparing TCR nucleotide sequences with IMGT/GENE-DB human TR gene sequences. Using the TCRdist pipeline, a later analysis assigned CDR3 sequences along with most-parsimonious VDJ recombination scenarios. In a later analysis, each TCR beta chain was defined by its CDR3 amino acid sequence together with its V-gene family, and reads lacking a unique V-gene family were excluded. In a later analysis, several hundred highly shared, low-generation-probability nucleotide sequences were removed to address suspected cross-contamination and a sequencing artifact. In a later analysis, a clonal expansion index for each public chain was calculated from normalized within-repertoire ranks of inferred template counts. In a later analysis, generation probabilities were computed with a VDJ recombination model fitted to out-of-frame rearrangements, and the resulting probabilities were checked against IGoR. In a later analysis, TCR-TCR, TCR-HLA and TCR-CMV co-occurrence was scored with hypergeometric tests, and a repertoire-size bias correction was applied to TCR pairs. False discovery rates were estimated in a later analysis by permuting HLA or CMV assignments 20 times. In a later analysis, co-occurring TCRs were grouped with DBSCAN, and TCRdist sequence similarity was added when clustering was performed within HLA-allele-positive subsets. Repertoires with fewer than 30,000 or more than 120,000 public chains were left out of co-occurrence clustering, as were four to six repertoires with anomalous nucleotide sharing. The table was pulled from immuneACCESS by TCRdb, which kept in-frame rearrangements only. Such tables lose some clones; where checked, under half of the loss comes from unresolved V genes, and the rest has no known cause. V, J and clone size reflect that table, while D and trimming were determined from the DNA. The sample has 150,000 to 200,000 clones on record, over 60% of them singletons. Clones ranked in the top ten supply around 1.6% of the sample.

Specimen: PBMCs. The TCR sequence derives from a man aged 18 to 30 in good health and CMV-seronegative.

The DNA reads as follows: TGTGCCAGCAGTTTGCTAGCGGGAGGGCCAGGTCTGTACTTC. Protein translation: CASSLLAGGPGLYF. The V and J genes are TRBV6-5 and TRBJ2-5; the central 12 bases match TRBD2. The V end gives up 4 bases and the J end 13 bases, leaving 10 bases in the junction not matched to a gene. CDR1 MNHEY and CDR2 SVGAGI are derived from the germline V gene. The CDR3 contains 14 residues, cysteine and phenylalanine counted. The sequence is cut down to CDR3 DNA, 42 bases in frame from base 1.